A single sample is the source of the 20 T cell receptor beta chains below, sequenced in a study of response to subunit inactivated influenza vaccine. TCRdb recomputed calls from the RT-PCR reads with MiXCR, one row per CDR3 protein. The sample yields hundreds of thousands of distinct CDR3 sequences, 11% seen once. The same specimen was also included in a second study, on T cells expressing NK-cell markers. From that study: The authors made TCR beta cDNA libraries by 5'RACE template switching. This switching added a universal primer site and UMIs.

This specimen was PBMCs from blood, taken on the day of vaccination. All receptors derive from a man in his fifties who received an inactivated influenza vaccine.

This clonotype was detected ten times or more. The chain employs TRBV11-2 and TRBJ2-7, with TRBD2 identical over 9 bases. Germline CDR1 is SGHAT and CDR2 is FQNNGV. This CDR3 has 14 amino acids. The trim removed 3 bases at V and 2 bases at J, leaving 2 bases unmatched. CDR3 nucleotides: TGTGCCAGCAGCTTTGCTAGCGGGGCCTACGAGCAGTACTTC. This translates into CASSFASGAYEQYF.

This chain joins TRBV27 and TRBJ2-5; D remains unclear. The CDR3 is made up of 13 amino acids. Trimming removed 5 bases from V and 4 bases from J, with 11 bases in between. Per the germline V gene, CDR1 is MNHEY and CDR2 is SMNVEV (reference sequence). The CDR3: CASSRRSGETQYF. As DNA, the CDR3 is TGTGCCAGCAGTAGAAGGAGTGGAGAGACCCAGTACTTC.

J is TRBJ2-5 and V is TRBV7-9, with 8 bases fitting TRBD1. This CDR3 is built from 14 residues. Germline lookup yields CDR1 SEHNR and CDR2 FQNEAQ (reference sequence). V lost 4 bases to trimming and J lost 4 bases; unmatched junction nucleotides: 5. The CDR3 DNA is TGTGCCAGCAGCTCCTCAGGGGGCCGAGAGACCCAGTACTTC. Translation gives CASSSSGGRETQYF.

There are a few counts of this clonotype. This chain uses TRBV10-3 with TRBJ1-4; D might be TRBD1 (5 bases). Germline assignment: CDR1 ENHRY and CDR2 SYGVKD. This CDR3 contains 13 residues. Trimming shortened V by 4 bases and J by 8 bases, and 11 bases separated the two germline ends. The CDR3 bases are TGTGCCATCAGTGGGGGACGAGGGGAAAAACTGTTTTTT. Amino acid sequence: CAISGGRGEKLFF.

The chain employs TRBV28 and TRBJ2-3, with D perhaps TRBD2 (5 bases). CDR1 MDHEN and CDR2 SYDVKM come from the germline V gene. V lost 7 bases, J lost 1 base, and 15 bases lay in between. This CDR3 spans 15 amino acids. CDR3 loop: CASTGGSVGTDTQYF. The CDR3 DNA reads TGTGCCAGCACCGGCGGGTCCGTCGGCACAGATACGCAGTATTTT.

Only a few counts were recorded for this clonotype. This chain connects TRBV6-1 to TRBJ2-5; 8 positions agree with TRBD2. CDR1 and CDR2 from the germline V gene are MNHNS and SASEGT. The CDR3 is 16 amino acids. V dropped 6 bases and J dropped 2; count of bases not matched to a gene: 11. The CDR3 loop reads CASSPLLAGGQETQYF. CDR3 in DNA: TGTGCCAGCAGCCCACTTCTAGCGGGCGGGCAAGAGACCCAGTACTTC.

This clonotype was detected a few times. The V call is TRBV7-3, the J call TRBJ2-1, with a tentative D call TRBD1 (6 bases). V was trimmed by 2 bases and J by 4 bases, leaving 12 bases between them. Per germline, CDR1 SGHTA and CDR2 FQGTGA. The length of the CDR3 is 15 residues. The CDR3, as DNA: TGTGCCAGCAGCTTATCCGGGACAAGATACAATGAGCAGTTCTTC. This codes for CASSLSGTRYNEQFF. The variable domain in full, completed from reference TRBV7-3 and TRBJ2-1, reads GAGVSQTPSNKVTEKGKYVELRCDPISGHTALYWYRQSLGQGPEFLIYFQGTGAADDSGLPNDRFFAVRPEGSVSTLKIQRTERGDSAVYLCASSLSGTRYNEQFFGPGTRLTVL.

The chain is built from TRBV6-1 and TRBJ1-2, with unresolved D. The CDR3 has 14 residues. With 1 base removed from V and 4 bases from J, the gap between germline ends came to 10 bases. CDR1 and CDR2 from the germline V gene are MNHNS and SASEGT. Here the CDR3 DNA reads TGTGCCAGCAGTGAAGATGGCAGGCCCTATGGCTACACCTTC. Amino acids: CASSEDGRPYGYTF.

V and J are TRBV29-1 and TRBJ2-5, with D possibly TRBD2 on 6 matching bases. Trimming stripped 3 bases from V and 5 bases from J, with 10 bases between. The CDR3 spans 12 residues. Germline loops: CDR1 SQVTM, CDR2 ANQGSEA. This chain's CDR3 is CSVDYAGETQYF. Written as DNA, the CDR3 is TGCAGCGTTGACTACGCGGGGGAGACCCAGTACTTC.

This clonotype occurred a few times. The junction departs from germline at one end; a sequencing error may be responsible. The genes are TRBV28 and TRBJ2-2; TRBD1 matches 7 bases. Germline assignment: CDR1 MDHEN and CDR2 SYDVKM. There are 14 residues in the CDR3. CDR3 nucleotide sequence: TGTGCCAGCGATCCAGGGGGAAACACCGGGGAGCTGTTCTTT. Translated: CASDPGGNTGELFF. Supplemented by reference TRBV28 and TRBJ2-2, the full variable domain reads DVKVTQSSRYLVKRTGEKVFLECVQDMDHENMFWYRQDPGLGLRLIYFSYDVKMKEKGDIPEGYSVSREKKERFSLILESASTNQTSMYLCASDPGGNTGELFFGEGSRLTVL.

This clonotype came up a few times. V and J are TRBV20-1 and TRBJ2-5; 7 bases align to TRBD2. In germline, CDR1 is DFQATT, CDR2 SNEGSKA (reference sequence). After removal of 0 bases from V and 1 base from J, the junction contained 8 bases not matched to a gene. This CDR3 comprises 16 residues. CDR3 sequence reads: CSARDVKGTIQETQYF. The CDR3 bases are TGCAGTGCTAGAGACGTAAAAGGGACTATCCAAGAGACCCAGTACTTC.

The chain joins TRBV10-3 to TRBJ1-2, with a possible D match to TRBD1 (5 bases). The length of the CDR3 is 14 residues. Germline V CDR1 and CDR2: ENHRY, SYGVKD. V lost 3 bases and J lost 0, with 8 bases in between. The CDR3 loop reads CAISEGASNYGYTF. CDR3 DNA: TGTGCCATCAGTGAAGGGGCCTCTAACTATGGCTACACCTTC.

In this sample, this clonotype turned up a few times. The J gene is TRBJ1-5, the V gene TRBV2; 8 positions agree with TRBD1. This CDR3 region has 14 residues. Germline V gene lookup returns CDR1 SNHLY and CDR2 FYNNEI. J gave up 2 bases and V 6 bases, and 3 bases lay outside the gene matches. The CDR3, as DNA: TGTGCCAGCAGGGTGACAGGGGGCAATCAGCCCCAGCATTTT. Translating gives CASRVTGGNQPQHF.

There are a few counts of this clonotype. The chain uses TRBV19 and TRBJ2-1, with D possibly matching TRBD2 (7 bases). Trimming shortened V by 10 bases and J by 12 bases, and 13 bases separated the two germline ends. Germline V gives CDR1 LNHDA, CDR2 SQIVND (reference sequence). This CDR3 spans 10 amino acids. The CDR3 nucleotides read TGTGCCACCCGGGGGGCTGTGCAGTTCTTC. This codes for CATRGAVQFF.

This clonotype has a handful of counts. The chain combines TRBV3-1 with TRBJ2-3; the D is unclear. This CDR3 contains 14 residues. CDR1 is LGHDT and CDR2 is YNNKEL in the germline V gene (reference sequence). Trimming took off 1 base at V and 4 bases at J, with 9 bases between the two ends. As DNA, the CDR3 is TGTGCCAGCAGCCAAGCTTTCCAGGCAGATACGCAGTATTTT. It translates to CASSQAFQADTQYF.

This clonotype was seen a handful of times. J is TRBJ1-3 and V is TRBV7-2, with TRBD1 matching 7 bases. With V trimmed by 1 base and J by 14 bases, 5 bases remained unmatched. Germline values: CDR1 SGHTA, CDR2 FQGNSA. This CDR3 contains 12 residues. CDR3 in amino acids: CASSLVGGVVYF. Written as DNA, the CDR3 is TGTGCCAGCAGCTTAGTAGGGGGCGTCGTATATTTT. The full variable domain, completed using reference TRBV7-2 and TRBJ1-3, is GAGVSQSPSNKVTEKGKDVELRCDPISGHTALYWYRQSLGQGLEFLIYFQGNSAPDKSGLPSDRFSAERTGGSVSTLTIQRTQQEDSAVYLCASSLVGGVVYFGEGSWLTVV.

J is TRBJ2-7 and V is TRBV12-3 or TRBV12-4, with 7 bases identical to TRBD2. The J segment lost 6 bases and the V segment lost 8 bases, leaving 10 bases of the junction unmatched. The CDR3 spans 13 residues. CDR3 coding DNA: TGTGCCAGCCGCTTCGGGGGGTATGCCGAGCAGTACTTC. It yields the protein CASRFGGYAEQYF.

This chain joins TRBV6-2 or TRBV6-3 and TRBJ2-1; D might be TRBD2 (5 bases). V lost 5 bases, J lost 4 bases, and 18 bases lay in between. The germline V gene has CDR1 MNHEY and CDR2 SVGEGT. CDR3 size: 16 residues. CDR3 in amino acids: CASSPGRVGRYNEQFF. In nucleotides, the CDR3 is TGTGCCAGCAGTCCCGGGCGGGTAGGAAGGTACAATGAGCAGTTCTTC.

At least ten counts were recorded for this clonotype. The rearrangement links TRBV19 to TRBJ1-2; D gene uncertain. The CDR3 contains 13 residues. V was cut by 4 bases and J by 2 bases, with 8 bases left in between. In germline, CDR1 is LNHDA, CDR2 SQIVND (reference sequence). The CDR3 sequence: CASSTGGNYGYTF. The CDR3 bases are TGTGCCAGTAGTACCGGAGGGAACTATGGCTACACCTTC.

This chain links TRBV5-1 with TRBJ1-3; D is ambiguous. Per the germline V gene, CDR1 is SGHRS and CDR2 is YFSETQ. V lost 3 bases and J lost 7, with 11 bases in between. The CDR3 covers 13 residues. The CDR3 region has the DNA TGCGCCAGCAGCTCTCCGACAACCAACACCATATATTTT. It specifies CASSSPTTNTIYF.